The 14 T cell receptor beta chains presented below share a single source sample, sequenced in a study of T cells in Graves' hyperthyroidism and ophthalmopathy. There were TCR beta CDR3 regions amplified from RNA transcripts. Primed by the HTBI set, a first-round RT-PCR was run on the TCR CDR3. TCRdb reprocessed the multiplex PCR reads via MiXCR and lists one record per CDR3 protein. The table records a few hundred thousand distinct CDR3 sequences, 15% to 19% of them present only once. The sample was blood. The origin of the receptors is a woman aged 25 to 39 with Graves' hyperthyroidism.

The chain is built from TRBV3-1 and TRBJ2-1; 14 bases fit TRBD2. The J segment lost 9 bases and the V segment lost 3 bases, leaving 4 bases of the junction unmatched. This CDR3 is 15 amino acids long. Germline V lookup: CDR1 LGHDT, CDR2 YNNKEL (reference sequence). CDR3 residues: CASSQGTSGRREQFF. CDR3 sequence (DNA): TGTGCCAGCAGCCAGGGGACTAGCGGGAGACGTGAGCAGTTCTTC.

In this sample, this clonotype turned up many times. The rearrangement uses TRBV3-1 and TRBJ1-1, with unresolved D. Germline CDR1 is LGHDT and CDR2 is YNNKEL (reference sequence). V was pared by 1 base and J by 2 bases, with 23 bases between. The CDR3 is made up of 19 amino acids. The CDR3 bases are TGTGCCAGCAGCCAAGTCTTTAGTAGAGGGAGAGGAGTTAACACTGAAGCTTTCTTT. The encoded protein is CASSQVFSRGRGVNTEAFF.

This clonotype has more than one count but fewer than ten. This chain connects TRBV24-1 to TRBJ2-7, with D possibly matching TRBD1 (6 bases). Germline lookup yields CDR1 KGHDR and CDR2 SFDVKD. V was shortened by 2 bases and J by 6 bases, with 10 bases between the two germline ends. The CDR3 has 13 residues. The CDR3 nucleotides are TGTGCCACCAGTGATTCCCAGGGGATCGAGCAGTACTTC. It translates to CATSDSQGIEQYF.

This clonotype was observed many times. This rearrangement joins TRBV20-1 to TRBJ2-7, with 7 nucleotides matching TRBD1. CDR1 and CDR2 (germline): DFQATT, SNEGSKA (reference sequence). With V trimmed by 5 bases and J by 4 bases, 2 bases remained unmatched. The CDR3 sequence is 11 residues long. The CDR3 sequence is CSAEGAYEQYF. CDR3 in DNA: TGCAGTGCTGAGGGGGCATACGAGCAGTACTTC.

The CDR3 loop is CASWRGQLNEQFF. CDR3 sequence (DNA): TGTGCCAGTTGGCGTGGACAGCTCAATGAGCAGTTCTTC. The chain links TRBV19 to TRBJ2-7, with D perhaps TRBD1 (6 bases). The DNA end favors TRBJ2-1, so the J call may be wrong. The CDR3 totals 13 residues. From germline, CDR1 is LNHDA and CDR2 SQIVND (reference sequence).

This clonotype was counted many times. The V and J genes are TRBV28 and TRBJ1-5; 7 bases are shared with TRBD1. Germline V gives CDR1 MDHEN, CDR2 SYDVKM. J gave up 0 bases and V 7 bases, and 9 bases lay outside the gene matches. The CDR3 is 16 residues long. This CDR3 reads CASTRPGGYSNQPQHF. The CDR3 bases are TGTGCCAGCACTCGGCCAGGGGGTTATAGCAATCAGCCCCAGCATTTT.

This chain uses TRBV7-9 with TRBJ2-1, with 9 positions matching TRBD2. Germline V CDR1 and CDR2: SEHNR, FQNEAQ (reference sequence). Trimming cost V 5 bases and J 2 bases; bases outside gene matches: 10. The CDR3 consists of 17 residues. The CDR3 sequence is CASSLPGGRATYNEQFF. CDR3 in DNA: TGTGCCAGCAGCCTCCCTGGCGGGAGGGCGACCTACAATGAGCAGTTCTTC.

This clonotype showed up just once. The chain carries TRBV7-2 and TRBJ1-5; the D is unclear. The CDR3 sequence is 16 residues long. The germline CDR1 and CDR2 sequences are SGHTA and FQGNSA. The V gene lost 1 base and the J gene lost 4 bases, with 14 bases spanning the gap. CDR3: CASSLDLDGWNQPQHF. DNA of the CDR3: TGTGCCAGCAGCTTAGATCTGGATGGGTGGAATCAGCCCCAGCATTTT.

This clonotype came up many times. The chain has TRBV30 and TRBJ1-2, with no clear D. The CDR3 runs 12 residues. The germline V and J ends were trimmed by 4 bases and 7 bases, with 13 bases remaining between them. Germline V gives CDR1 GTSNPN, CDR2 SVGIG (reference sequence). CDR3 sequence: CAWKGYGAGYTF. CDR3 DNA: TGTGCCTGGAAGGGATACGGCGCTGGCTACACCTTC.

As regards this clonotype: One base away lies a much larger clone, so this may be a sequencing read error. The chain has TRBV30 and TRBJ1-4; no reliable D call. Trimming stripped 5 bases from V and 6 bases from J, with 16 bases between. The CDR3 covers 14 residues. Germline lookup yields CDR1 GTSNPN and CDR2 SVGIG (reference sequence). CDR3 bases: TGTGCCTGGGGCGCGGGCTTCGTGGATGAAAAACTGTTTTTT. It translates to CAWGAGFVDEKLFF.

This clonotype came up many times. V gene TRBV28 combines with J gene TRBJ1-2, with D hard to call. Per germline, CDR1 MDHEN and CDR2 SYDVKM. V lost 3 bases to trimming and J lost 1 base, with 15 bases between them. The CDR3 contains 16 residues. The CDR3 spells CASSFSGQADNYGYTF. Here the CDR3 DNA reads TGTGCCAGCAGTTTTTCCGGCCAGGCGGATAACTATGGCTACACCTTC.

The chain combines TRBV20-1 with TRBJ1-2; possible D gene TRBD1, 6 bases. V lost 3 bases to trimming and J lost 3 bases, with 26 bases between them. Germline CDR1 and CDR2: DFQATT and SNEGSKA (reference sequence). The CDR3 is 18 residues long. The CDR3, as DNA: TGCAGTGCTAGCCCTCTTCCAGGGACACCACCAGAGGACTATGGCTACACCTTC. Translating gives CSASPLPGTPPEDYGYTF.

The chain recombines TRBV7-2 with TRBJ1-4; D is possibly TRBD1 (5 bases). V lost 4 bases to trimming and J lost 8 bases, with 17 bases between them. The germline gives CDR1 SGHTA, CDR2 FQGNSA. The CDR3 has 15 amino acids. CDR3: CASSSASGYGEKLFF. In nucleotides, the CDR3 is TGTGCCAGCAGCTCAGCTTCAGGGTACGGCGAAAAACTGTTTTTT.

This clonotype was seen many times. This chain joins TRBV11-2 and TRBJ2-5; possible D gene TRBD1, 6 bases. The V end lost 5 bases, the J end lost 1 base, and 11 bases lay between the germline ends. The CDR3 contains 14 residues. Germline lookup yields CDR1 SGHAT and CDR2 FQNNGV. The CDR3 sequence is CASSLDRTQETQYF. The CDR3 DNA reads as TGTGCCAGCAGCCTCGACAGGACCCAAGAGACCCAGTACTTC.